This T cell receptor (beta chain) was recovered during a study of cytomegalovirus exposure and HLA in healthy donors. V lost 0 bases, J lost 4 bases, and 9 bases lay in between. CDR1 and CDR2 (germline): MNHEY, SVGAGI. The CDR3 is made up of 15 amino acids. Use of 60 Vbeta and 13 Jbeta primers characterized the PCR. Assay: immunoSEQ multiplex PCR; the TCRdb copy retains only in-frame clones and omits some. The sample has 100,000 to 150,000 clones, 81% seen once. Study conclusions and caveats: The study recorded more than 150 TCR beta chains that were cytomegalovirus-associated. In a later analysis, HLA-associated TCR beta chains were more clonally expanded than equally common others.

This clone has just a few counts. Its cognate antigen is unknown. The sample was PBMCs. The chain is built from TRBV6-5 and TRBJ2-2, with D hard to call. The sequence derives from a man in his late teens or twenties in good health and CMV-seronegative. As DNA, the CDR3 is TGTGCCAGCAGTTACTCGGTTCCAGGCACCGGGGAGCTGTTTTTT. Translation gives CASSYSVPGTGELFF.